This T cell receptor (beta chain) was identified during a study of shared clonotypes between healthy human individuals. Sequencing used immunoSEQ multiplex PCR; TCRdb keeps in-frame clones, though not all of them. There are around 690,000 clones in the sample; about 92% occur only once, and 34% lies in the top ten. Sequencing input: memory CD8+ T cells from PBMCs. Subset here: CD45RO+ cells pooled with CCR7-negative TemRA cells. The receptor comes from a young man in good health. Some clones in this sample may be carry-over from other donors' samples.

This CDR3 is CASTGGTGIVETQYF. In DNA, the CDR3 is TGTGCCAGCACCGGGGGGACAGGGATAGTGGAGACCCAGTACTTC. The V and J genes are TRBV5-6 and TRBJ2-5; 9 bases fit TRBD1. With 6 bases clipped from V and 5 bases from J, the junction kept 11 bases outside the gene matches. The CDR3 consists of 15 residues. The germline V gene encodes CDR1 SGHDT and CDR2 YYEEEE.